The present entry profiles one TCR beta chain with its context. Its antigen remains unknown. CD4+ T cells that had been cultured provided DNA sequenced with the Oncomine TCR Beta short-read assay. TCRdb itself ran the PCR reads through MiXCR, one entry per CDR3 protein. The sample carries some 15,000 distinct CDR3 sequences, around 56% recorded once. This record comes from a study of vaccination and CD4 T cells after COVID-19. Turning to the study itself: Median time from second vaccine dose to sampling was less than 85 days (14 to 241).

This CDR3 comprises 11 residues. CDR1 and CDR2 (germline): GTSNPN, SVGIG (reference sequence). Stated treatment: roughly ten-day PBMC culture with coronavirus spike peptide pools or control peptides (ViraFEST assay). It was on days 3 and 7 that half the medium was replaced with fresh IL-2 medium. The chain joins TRBV30 to TRBJ1-2, with D tentatively TRBD1 (5 bases). Sequencing used CD4+ T cells from blood, cultured in vitro. This receptor was identified in a human donor who had recovered from COVID-19. Written as DNA, the CDR3 is TGTGCTTGGGGGGTGTACGGGGGCTACACCTTC. It yields the protein CAWGVYGGYTF.